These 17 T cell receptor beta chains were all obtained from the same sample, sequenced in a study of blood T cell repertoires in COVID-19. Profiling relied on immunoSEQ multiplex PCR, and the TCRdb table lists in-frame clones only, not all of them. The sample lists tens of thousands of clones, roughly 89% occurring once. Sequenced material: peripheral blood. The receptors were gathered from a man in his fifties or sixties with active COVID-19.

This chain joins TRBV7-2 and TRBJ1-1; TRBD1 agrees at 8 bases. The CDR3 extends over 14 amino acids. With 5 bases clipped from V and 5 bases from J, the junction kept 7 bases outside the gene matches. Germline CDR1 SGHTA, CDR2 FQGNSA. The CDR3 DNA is TGTGCCAGCAGCGGACAGGGTTTGGGTACTGAAGCTTTCTTT. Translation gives CASSGQGLGTEAFF.

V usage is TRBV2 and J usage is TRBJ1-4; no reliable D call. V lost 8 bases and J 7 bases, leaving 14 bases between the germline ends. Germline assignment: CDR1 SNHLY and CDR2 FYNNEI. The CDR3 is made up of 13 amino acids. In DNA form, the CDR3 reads TGTGCCAGCGGTCGGGAGGAGGGTGAAAAACTGTTTTTT. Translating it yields CASGREEGEKLFF.

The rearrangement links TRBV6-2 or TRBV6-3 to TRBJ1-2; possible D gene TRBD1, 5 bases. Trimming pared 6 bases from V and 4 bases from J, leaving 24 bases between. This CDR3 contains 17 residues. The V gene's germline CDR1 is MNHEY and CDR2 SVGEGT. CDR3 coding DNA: TGTGCCAGCAGCCCATCCGCCTACAGGCTACCTTCCTATGGCTACACCTTC. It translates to CASSPSAYRLPSYGYTF.

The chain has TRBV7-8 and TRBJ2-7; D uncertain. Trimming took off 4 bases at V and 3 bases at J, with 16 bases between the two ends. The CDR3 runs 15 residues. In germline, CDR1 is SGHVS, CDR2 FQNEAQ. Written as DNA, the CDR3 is TGTGCCAGCAGCTCCGGCGCTAGTAATTTCTACGAGCAGTACTTC. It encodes CASSSGASNFYEQYF.

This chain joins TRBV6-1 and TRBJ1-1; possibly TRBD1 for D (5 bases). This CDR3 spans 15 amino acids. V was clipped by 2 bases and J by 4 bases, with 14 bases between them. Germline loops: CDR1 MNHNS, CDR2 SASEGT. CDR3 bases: TGTGCCAGCAGTGAATCAGGGTCGAGAGGCACTGAAGCTTTCTTT. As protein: CASSESGSRGTEAFF.

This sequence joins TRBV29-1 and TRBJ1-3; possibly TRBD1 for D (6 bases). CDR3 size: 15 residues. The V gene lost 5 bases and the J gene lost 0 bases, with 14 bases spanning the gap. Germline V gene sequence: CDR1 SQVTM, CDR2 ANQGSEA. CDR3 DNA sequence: TGCAGCGTTACACAGGGTTTAGTCTCTGGAAACACCATATATTTT. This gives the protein CSVTQGLVSGNTIYF.

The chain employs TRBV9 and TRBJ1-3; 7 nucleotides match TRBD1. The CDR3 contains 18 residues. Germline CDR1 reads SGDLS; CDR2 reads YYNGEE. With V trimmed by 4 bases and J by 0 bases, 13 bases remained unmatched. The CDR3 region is CASSSQPGTAFSGNTIYF. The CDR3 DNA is TGTGCCAGCAGCTCCCAGCCCGGGACAGCTTTCTCTGGAAACACCATATATTTT. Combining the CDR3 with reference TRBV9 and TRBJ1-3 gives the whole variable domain DSGVTQTPKHLITATGQRVTLRCSPRSGDLSVYWYQQSLDQGLQFLIQYYNGEERAKGNILERFSAQQFPDLHSELNLSSLELGDSALYFCASSSQPGTAFSGNTIYFGEGSWLTVV.

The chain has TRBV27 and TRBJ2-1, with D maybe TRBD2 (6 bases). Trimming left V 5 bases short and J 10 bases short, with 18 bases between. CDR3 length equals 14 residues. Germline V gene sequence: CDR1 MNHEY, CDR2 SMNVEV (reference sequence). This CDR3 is CASSPRTGVVEQFF. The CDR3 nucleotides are TGTGCCAGCAGTCCCCGGACGGGAGTGGTAGAGCAGTTCTTC.

CDR3 in amino acids: CASSVYSSYNEQFF. As DNA, the CDR3 is TGTGCCAGCAGCGTCTATAGCAGCTACAATGAGCAGTTCTTC. This sequence joins TRBV9 and TRBJ2-1; D ambiguous. V was pared by 2 bases and J by 3 bases, with 9 bases between. The CDR3 is 14 residues long. Germline V CDR1 and CDR2: SGDLS, YYNGEE.

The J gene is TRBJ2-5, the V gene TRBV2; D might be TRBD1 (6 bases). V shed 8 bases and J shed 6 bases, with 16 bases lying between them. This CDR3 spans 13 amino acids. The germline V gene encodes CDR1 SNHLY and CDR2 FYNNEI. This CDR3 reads CASETTGAKTQYF. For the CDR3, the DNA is TGTGCCAGCGAGACGACAGGCGCAAAGACCCAGTACTTC.

CDR3 nucleotide sequence: TGTGCCAGCAGTTTAGAGCCCAGAACAGGGGGACTTAACCAAGAGACCCAGTACTTC. Protein: CASSLEPRTGGLNQETQYF. The chain has TRBV6-2 or TRBV6-3 and TRBJ2-5; 8 positions match TRBD1. V was pared by 4 bases and J by 0 bases, with 16 bases of the junction left unmatched. The CDR3 runs 19 residues. Germline V CDR1 and CDR2: MNHEY, SVGEGT.

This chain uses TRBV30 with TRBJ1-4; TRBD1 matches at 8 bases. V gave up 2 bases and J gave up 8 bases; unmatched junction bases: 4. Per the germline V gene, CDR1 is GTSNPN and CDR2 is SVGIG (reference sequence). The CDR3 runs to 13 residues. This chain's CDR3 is CAWSIRGREKLFF. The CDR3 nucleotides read TGTGCCTGGAGTATCAGGGGGCGCGAAAAACTGTTTTTT.

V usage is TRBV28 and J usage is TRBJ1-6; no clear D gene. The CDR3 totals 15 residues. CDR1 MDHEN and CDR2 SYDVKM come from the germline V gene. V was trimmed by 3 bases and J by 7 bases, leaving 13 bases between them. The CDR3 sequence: CASSLLDGENSPLHF. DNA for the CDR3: TGTGCCAGCAGTTTGCTCGACGGGGAGAATTCACCCCTCCACTTT.

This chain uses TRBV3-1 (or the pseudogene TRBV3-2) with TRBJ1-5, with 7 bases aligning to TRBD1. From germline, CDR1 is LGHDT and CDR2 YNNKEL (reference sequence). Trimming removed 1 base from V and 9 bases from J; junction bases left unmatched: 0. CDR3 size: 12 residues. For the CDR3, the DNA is TGTGCCAGCAGCCAAGGACAGGGGCCCCAGCATTTT. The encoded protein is CASSQGQGPQHF.

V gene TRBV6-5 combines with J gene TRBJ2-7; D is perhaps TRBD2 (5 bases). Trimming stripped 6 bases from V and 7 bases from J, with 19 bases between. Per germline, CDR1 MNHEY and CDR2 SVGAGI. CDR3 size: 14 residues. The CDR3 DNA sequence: TGTGCCAGCAGCACGCCGGGAACCCTAGGAGAGCAGTACTTC. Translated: CASSTPGTLGEQYF.

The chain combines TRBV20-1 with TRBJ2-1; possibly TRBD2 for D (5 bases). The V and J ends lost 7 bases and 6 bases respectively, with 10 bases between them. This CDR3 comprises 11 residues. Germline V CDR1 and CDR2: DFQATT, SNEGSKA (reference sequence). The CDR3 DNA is TGCAGTGAGGAGCGGCGCAATGAGCAGTTCTTC. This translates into CSEERRNEQFF.

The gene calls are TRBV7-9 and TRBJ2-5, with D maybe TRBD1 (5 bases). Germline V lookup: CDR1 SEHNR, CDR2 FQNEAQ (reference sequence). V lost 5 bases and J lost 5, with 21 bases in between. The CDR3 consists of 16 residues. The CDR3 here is CASSLGDGHGSETQYF. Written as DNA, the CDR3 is TGTGCCAGCAGCCTCGGCGATGGACACGGGTCGGAGACCCAGTACTTC.